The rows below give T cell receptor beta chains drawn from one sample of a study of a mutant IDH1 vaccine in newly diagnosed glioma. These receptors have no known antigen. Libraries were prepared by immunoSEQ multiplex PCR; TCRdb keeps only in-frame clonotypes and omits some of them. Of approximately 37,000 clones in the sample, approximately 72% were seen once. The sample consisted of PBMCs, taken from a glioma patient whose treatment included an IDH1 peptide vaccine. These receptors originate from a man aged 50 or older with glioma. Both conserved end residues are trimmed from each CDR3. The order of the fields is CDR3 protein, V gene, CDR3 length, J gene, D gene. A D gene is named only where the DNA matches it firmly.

CDR3 protein: ASVPKGGANTEAF
V gene: TRBV6-1
CDR3 length: 13
J gene: TRBJ1-1
D gene: NA

CDR3 protein: ASSLARGVDNSPLH
V gene: TRBV7-9
CDR3 length: 14
J gene: TRBJ1-6
D gene: TRBD1

CDR3 protein: ARGTGGATQY
V gene: TRBV30
CDR3 length: 10
J gene: TRBJ2-5
D gene: TRBD1

CDR3 protein: ASSLQAVGNTIY
V gene: TRBV6-6
CDR3 length: 12
J gene: TRBJ1-3
D gene: NA

CDR3 protein: SAETQHSFPYEQY
V gene: TRBV29-1
CDR3 length: 13
J gene: TRBJ2-7
D gene: NA

CDR3 protein: ASSLGLTGYEQY
V gene: TRBV11-1
CDR3 length: 12
J gene: TRBJ2-7
D gene: TRBD1

CDR3 protein: ASSQEPRAGNTIY
V gene: TRBV4-3
CDR3 length: 13
J gene: TRBJ1-3
D gene: NA

CDR3 protein: ASSKGGGPYEQY
V gene: TRBV21-1
CDR3 length: 12
J gene: TRBJ2-7
D gene: NA

CDR3 protein: ASGRDRGQETQY
V gene: TRBV12-5
CDR3 length: 12
J gene: TRBJ2-5
D gene: TRBD1

CDR3 protein: ASRDWGQGSYEQY
V gene: TRBV5-1
CDR3 length: 13
J gene: TRBJ2-7
D gene: TRBD1

CDR3 protein: ASSLYPGAEAF
V gene: TRBV2
CDR3 length: 11
J gene: TRBJ1-1
D gene: NA

CDR3 protein: ASSYFRGDEQY
V gene: TRBV6-5
CDR3 length: 11
J gene: TRBJ2-7
D gene: TRBD2

CDR3 protein: ASSGLAPDTQY
V gene: TRBV25-1
CDR3 length: 11
J gene: TRBJ2-3
D gene: TRBD2

CDR3 protein: ASSLSIGQGVGGYT
V gene: TRBV27
CDR3 length: 14
J gene: TRBJ1-2
D gene: TRBD1

CDR3 protein: ASSQISGAGELF
V gene: TRBV4-3
CDR3 length: 12
J gene: TRBJ2-2
D gene: NA

CDR3 protein: ASSLVVGRNYGYT
V gene: TRBV5-4
CDR3 length: 13
J gene: TRBJ1-2
D gene: NA

CDR3 protein: ASSYLDRLNTEAF
V gene: TRBV6-5
CDR3 length: 13
J gene: TRBJ1-1
D gene: NA

CDR3 protein: ASSPRGGRNTGELF
V gene: TRBV11-3
CDR3 length: 14
J gene: TRBJ2-2
D gene: NA

CDR3 protein: ASSPWDRGGYT
V gene: TRBV9
CDR3 length: 11
J gene: TRBJ1-2
D gene: TRBD1

CDR3 protein: ASSFPAGGAGETQY
V gene: TRBV5-1
CDR3 length: 14
J gene: TRBJ2-5
D gene: TRBD1

CDR3 protein: ASSQAVSGAREKLF
V gene: TRBV4-1
CDR3 length: 14
J gene: TRBJ1-4
D gene: NA

CDR3 protein: AWRGGQRRELF
V gene: TRBV30
CDR3 length: 11
J gene: TRBJ2-2
D gene: NA

CDR3 protein: ASRVDTQY
V gene: TRBV6-1
CDR3 length: 8
J gene: TRBJ2-3
D gene: NA

CDR3 protein: ASSMGSTEAF
V gene: TRBV19
CDR3 length: 10
J gene: TRBJ1-1
D gene: NA

CDR3 protein: AWRDRGLSYEQY
V gene: TRBV30
CDR3 length: 12
J gene: TRBJ2-7
D gene: TRBD1

CDR3 protein: ASSLGQEAF
V gene: TRBV7-9
CDR3 length: 9
J gene: TRBJ1-1
D gene: NA

CDR3 protein: ASTTGQGLYEQY
V gene: TRBV2
CDR3 length: 12
J gene: TRBJ2-7
D gene: TRBD1

CDR3 protein: AWSVGGLDTQY
V gene: TRBV30
CDR3 length: 11
J gene: TRBJ2-3
D gene: NA

CDR3 protein: AWSRQGRPYEQY
V gene: TRBV30
CDR3 length: 12
J gene: TRBJ2-7
D gene: TRBD1

CDR3 protein: ASGTGDYEQY
V gene: TRBV5-1
CDR3 length: 10
J gene: TRBJ2-7
D gene: TRBD1

CDR3 protein: ASSQVLAGGLSSYNEQF
V gene: TRBV4-1
CDR3 length: 17
J gene: TRBJ2-1
D gene: TRBD2

CDR3 protein: ASSSFGAPNTGELF
V gene: TRBV6-5
CDR3 length: 14
J gene: TRBJ2-2
D gene: NA

CDR3 protein: ASGPEDGNTEAF
V gene: TRBV12-5
CDR3 length: 12
J gene: TRBJ1-1
D gene: NA

CDR3 protein: ATLDTHWSLH
V gene: TRBV19
CDR3 length: 10
J gene: TRBJ1-6
D gene: NA

CDR3 protein: ASSEGALTQY
V gene: TRBV2
CDR3 length: 10
J gene: TRBJ2-3
D gene: NA

CDR3 protein: SAGTNGYT
V gene: TRBV20-1
CDR3 length: 8
J gene: TRBJ1-2
D gene: NA

CDR3 protein: ASSLNAVLNTEAF
V gene: TRBV7-2
CDR3 length: 13
J gene: TRBJ1-1
D gene: NA